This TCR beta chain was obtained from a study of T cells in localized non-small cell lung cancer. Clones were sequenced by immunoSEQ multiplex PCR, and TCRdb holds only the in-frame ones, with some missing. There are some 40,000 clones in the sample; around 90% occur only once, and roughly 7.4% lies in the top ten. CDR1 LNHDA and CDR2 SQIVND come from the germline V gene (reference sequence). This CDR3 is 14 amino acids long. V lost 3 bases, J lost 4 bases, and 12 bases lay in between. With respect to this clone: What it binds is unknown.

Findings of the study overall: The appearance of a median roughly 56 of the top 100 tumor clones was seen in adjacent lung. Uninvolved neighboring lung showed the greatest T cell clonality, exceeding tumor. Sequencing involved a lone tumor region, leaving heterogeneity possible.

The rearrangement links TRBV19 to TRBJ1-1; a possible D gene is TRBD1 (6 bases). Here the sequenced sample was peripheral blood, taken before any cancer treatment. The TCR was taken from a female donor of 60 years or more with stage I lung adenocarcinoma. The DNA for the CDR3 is TGTGCCAGTAGTATTCAGGGGACAAGCACTGAAGCTTTCTTT. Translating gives CASSIQGTSTEAFF.